This T cell receptor beta chain was captured in a study of blood T cells in healthy people across ages. Comments on this clonotype: Its antigen is not known.

Sample-barcoded 5' priming and a J-beta primer mix drove a second PCR of about 6 to 12 cycles. CDR3-containing paired-end reads numbered at least 3 million in each sample. TCRdb re-called the 5' RACE reads through MiXCR, storing one row per CDR3 protein. This table has fewer than 800,000 distinct CDR3 sequences, around 45% appearing once. The study recruited healthy Caucasian donors from Russia who were aged about 6 to 90. The total RNA that was extracted per sample amounted to at least 5 micrograms. Notes on the study in general: Age advanced and TCR beta diversity per million T cells fell, roughly linearly.

The CDR3 runs to 17 residues. Losses at the gene ends were 2 bases for V and 0 bases for J; bases not matched to a gene: 4. Germline V gene sequence: CDR1 MNHEY, CDR2 SVGEGT. The chain recombines TRBV6-2 or TRBV6-3 with TRBJ2-1, with 10 bases that match TRBD2. The TCR sequence derives from a woman aged 55-69 years in good health. Sample: blood. CDR3 nucleotide sequence: TGTGCCAGCAGTTACACACCTAGCGGGAGCTCCTACAATGAGCAGTTCTTC. This encodes CASSYTPSGSSYNEQFF.